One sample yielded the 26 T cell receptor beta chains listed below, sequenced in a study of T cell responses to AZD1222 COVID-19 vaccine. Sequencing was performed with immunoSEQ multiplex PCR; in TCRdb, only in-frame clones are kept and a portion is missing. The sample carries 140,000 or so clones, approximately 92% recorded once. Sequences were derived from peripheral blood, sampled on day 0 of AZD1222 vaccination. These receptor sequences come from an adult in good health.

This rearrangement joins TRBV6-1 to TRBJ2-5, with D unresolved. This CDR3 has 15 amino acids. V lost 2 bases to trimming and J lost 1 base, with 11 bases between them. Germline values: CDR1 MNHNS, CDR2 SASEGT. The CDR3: CASSESLGTQETQYF. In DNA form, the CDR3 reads TGTGCCAGCAGTGAAAGCCTCGGAACCCAAGAGACCCAGTACTTC.

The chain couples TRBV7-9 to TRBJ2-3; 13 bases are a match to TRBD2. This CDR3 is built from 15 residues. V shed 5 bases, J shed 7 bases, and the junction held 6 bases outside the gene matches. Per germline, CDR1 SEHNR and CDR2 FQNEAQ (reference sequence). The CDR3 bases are TGTGCCAGCAGCCGCGGGACTAGCGGGACGCATACGCAGTATTTT. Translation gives CASSRGTSGTHTQYF. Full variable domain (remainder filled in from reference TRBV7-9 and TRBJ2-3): DTGVSQNPRHKITKRGQNVTFRCDPISEHNRLYWYRQTLGQGPEFLTYFQNEAQLEKSRLLSDRFSAERPKGSFSTLEIQRTEQGDSAMYLCASSRGTSGTHTQYFGPGTRLTVL.

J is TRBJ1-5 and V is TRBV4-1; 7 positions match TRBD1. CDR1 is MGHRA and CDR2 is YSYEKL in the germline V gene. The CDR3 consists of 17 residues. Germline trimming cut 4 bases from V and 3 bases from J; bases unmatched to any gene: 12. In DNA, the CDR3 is TGCGCCAGCAGCCTAAAGGAGACAGAGGGGGCCAATCAGCCCCAGCATTTT. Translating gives CASSLKETEGANQPQHF.

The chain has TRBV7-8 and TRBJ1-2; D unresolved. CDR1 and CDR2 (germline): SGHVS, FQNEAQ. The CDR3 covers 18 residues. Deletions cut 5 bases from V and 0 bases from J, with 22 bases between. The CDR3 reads CASSPLIVAEYPNYGYTF. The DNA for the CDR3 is TGTGCCAGCAGCCCGCTTATAGTCGCGGAGTACCCTAACTATGGCTACACCTTC.

CDR3 sequence reads: CARRTGGNEQFF. CDR3 nucleotides: TGTGCCCGCAGGACAGGGGGCAATGAGCAGTTCTTC. This chain uses TRBV30 with TRBJ2-1; 10 bases are shared with TRBD1. This CDR3 has 12 residues. Germline loops: CDR1 GTSNPN, CDR2 SVGIG (reference sequence). Trimming at V came to 8 bases and at J to 6 bases, leaving 4 bases not matched to a gene. Based on the CDR3 plus reference TRBV30 and TRBJ2-1, the full variable domain is SQTIHQWPATLVQPVGSPLSLECTVEGTSNPNLYWYRQAAGRGLQLLFYSVGIGQISSEVPQNLSASRPQDRQFILSSKKLLLSDSGFYLCARRTGGNEQFFGPGTRLTVL.

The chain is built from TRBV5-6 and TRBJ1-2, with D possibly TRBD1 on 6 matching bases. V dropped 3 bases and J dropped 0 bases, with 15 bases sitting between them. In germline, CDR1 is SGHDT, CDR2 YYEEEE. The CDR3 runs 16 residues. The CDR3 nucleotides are TGTGCCAGCAGCTACGGAACAGGGATGGCTAACTATGGCTACACCTTC. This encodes CASSYGTGMANYGYTF. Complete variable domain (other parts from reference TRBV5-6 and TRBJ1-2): DAGVTQSPTHLIKTRGQQVTLRCSPKSGHDTVSWYQQALGQGPQFIFQYYEEEERQRGNFPDRFSGHQFPNYSSELNVNALLLGDSALYLCASSYGTGMANYGYTFGSGTRLTVV.

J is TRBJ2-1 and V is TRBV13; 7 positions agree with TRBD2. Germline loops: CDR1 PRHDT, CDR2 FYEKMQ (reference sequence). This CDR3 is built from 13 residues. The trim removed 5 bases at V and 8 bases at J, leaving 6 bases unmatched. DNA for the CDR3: TGTGCCAGCAGCCCCAGGGAGGGGTATGAGCAGTTCTTC. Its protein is CASSPREGYEQFF.

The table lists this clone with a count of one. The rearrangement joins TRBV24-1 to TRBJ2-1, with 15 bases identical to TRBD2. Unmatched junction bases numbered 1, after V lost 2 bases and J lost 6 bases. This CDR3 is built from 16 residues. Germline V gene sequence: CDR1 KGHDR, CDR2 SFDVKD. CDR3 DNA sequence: TGTGCCACCAGTGATTGGGGACTAGCGGGAGGCAATGAGCAGTTCTTC. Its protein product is CATSDWGLAGGNEQFF.

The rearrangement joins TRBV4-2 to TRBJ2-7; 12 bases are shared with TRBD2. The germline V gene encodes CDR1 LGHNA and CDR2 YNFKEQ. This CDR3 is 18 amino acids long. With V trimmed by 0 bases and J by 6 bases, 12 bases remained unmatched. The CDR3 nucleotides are TGTGCCAGCAGCCAAGACTTTATAGCTAGCGGGAGGGGCGGCGAGCAGTACTTC. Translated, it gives CASSQDFIASGRGGEQYF.

The DNA of the CDR3 is TGTGCCAGCAGCTTATCGACAGGGTTCTCCTACGAGCAGTACTTC. As protein: CASSLSTGFSYEQYF. The chain carries TRBV7-8 and TRBJ2-7; 7 nucleotides agree with TRBD1. This CDR3 is 15 amino acids long. Germline lookup yields CDR1 SGHVS and CDR2 FQNEAQ. V lost 2 bases to trimming and J lost 0 bases; unmatched junction nucleotides: 4.

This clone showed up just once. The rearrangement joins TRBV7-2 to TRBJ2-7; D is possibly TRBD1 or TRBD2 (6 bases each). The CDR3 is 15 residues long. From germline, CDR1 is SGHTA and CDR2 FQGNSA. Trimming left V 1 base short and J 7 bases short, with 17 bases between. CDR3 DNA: TGTGCCAGCAGCTTAGGGGTCCGGGGGCAGGGTGAGCAGTACTTC. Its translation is CASSLGVRGQGEQYF. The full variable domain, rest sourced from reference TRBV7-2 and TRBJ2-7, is GAGVSQSPSNKVTEKGKDVELRCDPISGHTALYWYRQSLGQGLEFLIYFQGNSAPDKSGLPSDRFSAERTGGSVSTLTIQRTQQEDSAVYLCASSLGVRGQGEQYFGPGTRLTVT.

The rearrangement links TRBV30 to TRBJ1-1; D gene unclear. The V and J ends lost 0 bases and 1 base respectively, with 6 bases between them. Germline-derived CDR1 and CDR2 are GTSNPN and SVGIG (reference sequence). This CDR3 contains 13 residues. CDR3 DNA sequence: TGTGCCTGGAGTGTCGCGGAGAACACTGAAGCTTTCTTT. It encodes CAWSVAENTEAFF. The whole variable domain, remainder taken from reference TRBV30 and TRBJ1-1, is SQTIHQWPATLVQPVGSPLSLECTVEGTSNPNLYWYRQAAGRGLQLLFYSVGIGQISSEVPQNLSASRPQDRQFILSSKKLLLSDSGFYLCAWSVAENTEAFFGQGTRLTVV.

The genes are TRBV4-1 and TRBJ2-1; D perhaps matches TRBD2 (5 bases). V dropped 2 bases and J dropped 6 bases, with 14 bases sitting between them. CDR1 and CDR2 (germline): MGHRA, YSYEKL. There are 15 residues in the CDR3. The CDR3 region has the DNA TGCGCCAGCAGCCAACCACCGGGGTCCATCAATGAGCAGTTCTTC. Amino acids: CASSQPPGSINEQFF.

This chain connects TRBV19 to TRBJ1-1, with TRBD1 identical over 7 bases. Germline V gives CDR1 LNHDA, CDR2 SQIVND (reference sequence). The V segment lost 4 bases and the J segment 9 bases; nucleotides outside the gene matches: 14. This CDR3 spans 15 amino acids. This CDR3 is CASSRVGSGQTQAFF. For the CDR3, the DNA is TGTGCCAGTAGTAGGGTGGGATCGGGACAGACGCAAGCTTTCTTT.

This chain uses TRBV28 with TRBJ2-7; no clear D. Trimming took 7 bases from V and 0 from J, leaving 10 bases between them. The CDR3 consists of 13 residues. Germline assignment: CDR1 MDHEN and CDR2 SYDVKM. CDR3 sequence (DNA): TGTGCCAGCACAGATCTTAGCTCCTACGAGCAGTACTTC. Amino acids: CASTDLSSYEQYF.

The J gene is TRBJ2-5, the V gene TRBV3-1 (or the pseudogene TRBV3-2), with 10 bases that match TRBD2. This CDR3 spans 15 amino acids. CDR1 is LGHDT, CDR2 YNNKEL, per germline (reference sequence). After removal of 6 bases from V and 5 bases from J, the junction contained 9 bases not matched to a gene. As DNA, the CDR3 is TGTGCCAGCAGTTACAGCGGGGGGGCGTACGAGACCCAGTACTTC. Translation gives CASSYSGGAYETQYF.

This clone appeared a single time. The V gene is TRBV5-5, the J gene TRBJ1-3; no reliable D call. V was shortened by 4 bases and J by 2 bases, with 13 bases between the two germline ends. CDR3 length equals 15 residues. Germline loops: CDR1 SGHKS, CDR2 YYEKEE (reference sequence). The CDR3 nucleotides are TGTGCCAGCAGCCAACTTTCAGCCCCTGGAAACACCATATATTTT. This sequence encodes CASSQLSAPGNTIYF.

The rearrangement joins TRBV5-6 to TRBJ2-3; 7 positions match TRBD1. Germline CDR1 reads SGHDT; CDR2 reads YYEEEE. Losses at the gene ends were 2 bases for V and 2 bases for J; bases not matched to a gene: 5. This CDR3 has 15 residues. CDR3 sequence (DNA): TGTGCCAGCAGCTTTTCGACAGGGCCCACAGATACGCAGTATTTT. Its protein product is CASSFSTGPTDTQYF.

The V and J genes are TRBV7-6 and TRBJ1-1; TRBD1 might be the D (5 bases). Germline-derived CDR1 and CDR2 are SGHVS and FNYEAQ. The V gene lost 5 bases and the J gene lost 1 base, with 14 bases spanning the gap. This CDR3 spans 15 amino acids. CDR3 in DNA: TGTGCCAGCAGCCCGACTCTGGGGGGGAACACTGAAGCTTTCTTT. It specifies CASSPTLGGNTEAFF.

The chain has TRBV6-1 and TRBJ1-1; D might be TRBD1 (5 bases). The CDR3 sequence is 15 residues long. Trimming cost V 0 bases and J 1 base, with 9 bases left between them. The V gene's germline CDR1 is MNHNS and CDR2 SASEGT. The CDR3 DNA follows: TGTGCCAGCAGTGAAGCCGGGACGGGGAACACTGAAGCTTTCTTT. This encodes CASSEAGTGNTEAFF.

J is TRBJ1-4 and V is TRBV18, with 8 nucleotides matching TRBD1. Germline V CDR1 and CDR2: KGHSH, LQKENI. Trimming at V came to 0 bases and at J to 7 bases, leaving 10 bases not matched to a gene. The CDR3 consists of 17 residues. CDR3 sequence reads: CASSPPALQGAGEKLFF. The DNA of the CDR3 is TGTGCCAGCTCACCACCAGCCCTTCAGGGGGCCGGTGAAAAACTGTTTTTT.

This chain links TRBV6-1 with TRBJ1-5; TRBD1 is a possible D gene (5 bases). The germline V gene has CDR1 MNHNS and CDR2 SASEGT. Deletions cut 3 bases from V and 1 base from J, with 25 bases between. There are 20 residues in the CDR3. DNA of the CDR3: TGTGCCAGCAGTGACCTAGGGGCTAGACTATCCGGTGGGAGCAATCAGCCCCAGCATTTT. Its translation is CASSDLGARLSGGSNQPQHF.

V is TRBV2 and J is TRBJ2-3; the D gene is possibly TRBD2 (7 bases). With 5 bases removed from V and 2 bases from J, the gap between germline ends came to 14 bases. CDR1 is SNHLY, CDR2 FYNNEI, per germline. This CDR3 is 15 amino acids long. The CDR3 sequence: CASSRRGGDTDTQYF. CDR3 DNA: TGTGCCAGCAGTCGAAGGGGGGGCGACACAGATACGCAGTATTTT.

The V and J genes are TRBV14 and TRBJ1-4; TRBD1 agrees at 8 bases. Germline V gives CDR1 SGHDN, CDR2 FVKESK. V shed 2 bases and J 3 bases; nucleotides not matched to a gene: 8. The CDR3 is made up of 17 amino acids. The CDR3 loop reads CASSQLVAGGPNEKLFF. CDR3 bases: TGTGCCAGCAGCCAATTAGTTGCAGGGGGCCCTAATGAAAAACTGTTTTTT.

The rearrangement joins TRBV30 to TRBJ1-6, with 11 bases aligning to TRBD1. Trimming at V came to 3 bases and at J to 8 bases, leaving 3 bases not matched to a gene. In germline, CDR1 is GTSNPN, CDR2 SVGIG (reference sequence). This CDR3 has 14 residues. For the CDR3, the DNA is TGTGCCTGGAGCCGGGACAGGGGGGATTCACCCCTCCACTTT. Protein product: CAWSRDRGDSPLHF.

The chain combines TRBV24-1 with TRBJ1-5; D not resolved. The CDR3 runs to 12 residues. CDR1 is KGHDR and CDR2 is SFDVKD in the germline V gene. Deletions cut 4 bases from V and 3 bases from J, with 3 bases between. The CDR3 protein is CATSEVNQPQHF. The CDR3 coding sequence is TGTGCCACCAGTGAGGTCAATCAGCCCCAGCATTTT.